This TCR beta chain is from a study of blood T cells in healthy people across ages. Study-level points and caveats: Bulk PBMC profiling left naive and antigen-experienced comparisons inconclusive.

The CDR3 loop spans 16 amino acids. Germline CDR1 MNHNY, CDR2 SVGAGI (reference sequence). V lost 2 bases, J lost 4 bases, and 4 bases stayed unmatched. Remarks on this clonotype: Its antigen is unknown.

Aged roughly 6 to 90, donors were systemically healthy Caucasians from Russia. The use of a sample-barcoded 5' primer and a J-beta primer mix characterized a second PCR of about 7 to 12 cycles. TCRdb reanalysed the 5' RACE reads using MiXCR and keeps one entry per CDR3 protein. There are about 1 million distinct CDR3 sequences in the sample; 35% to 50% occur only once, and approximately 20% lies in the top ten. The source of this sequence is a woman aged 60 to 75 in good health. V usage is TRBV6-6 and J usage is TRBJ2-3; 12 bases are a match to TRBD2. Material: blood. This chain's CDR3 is CASSYPSGRAADTQYF. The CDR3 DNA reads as TGTGCCAGCAGTTACCCTAGCGGGAGGGCTGCAGATACGCAGTATTTT.